These 18 T cell receptor beta chains were sequenced from one sample in a study of PD-L1 blockade in urothelial cancer. Generated by immunoSEQ multiplex PCR, the TCRdb table keeps only in-frame clones and is missing some. The sample holds about 81,000 clones, more than 70% seen once. Time point reported: pretreatment peripheral blood. This specimen consisted of PBMCs, obtained around atezolizumab (anti-PD-L1) treatment. Receptors originate from an elderly woman with urothelial cancer.

The rearrangement joins TRBV29-1 to TRBJ2-7; 9 nucleotides align to TRBD2. The junction had 5 bases not matched to a gene; V was cut back by 7 bases and J by 1 base. Germline CDR1 is SQVTM and CDR2 is ANQGSEA. The CDR3 is 13 residues long. Here the CDR3 DNA reads TGCAGCGCCGCGGGGGGGAGATCCTACGAGCAGTACTTC. Residues: CSAAGGRSYEQYF.

The J gene is TRBJ2-7, the V gene TRBV5-4; 8 positions match TRBD1. V trimming: 4 bases; J trimming: 0 bases; junction bases outside the gene matches: 3. The CDR3 has 14 amino acids. The germline CDR1 and CDR2 sequences are SGHNT and YYREEE (reference sequence). The CDR3 DNA reads TGTGCCAGCAGCAGTACAGGGGGCTCCTACGAGCAGTACTTC. It encodes CASSSTGGSYEQYF.

V and J are TRBV5-1 and TRBJ2-7; 9 nucleotides match TRBD1. Germline V gene sequence: CDR1 SGHRS, CDR2 YFSETQ. J gave up 5 bases and V 4 bases, and 16 bases lay outside the gene matches. The length of the CDR3 is 17 residues. CDR3 loop: CASSRDPNRGRRDEQYF. In DNA form, the CDR3 reads TGCGCCAGCAGCCGTGATCCAAACAGGGGGCGCAGGGACGAGCAGTACTTC.

The chain joins TRBV7-3 to TRBJ2-1; 9 bases map to TRBD2. The CDR3 extends over 17 amino acids. V gave up 5 bases and J gave up 10 bases; unmatched junction bases: 18. In germline, CDR1 is SGHTA, CDR2 FQGTGA. The DNA for the CDR3 is TGTGCCAGCAGCGATCCCAGGGTAGCGGGAGAGGTTGTGGAGCAGTTCTTC. Encoded protein: CASSDPRVAGEVVEQFF.

The count of this clone is one. The genes are TRBV19 and TRBJ2-5; tentatively, D is TRBD1 (5 bases). This CDR3 comprises 16 residues. Looked up from germline, CDR1 is LNHDA and CDR2 is SQIVND (reference sequence). V lost 6 bases and J 1 base, leaving 18 bases between the germline ends. CDR3 sequence reads: CASSPSLRVGQETQYF. The DNA of the CDR3 is TGTGCCAGTAGCCCCTCCCTCAGGGTTGGCCAAGAGACCCAGTACTTC. The full variable domain, completed using reference TRBV19 and TRBJ2-5, is DGGITQSPKYLFRKEGQNVTLSCEQNLNHDAMYWYRQDPGQGLRLIYYSQIVNDFQKGDIAEGYSVSREKKESFPLTVTSAQKNPTAFYLCASSPSLRVGQETQYFGPGTRLLVL.

For this clone: Other DNA sequences within the sample encode an identical CDR3. This rearrangement joins TRBV5-1 to TRBJ2-3, with 7 bases matching TRBD2. The V gene end was trimmed by 1 base and the J gene end by 0 bases; junction bases not matched to a gene: 2. CDR1 and CDR2 (germline): SGHRS, YFSETQ. The CDR3 spans 15 residues. CDR3 DNA sequence: TGCGCCAGCAGCTTGACGGGGGGTAGCACAGATACGCAGTATTTT. This codes for CASSLTGGSTDTQYF.

The V call is TRBV27, the J call TRBJ2-1; D not certain. The germline V gene has CDR1 MNHEY and CDR2 SMNVEV (reference sequence). V was trimmed by 3 bases and J by 0 bases, leaving 9 bases between them. The CDR3 contains 15 residues. The CDR3 DNA follows: TGTGCCAGCAGTTTCCGGTGGAGCTCCTACAATGAGCAGTTCTTC. It yields the protein CASSFRWSSYNEQFF.

This clone has a single count. CDR3 DNA: TGTGCCAGCAGCCAAGCGGGGGCCGGGGAGCTGTTTTTT. Translation gives CASSQAGAGELFF. V is TRBV14 and J is TRBJ2-2; TRBD2 might be the D (6 bases). Trimming cost V 1 base and J 6 bases, with 6 bases left between them. Germline-derived CDR1 and CDR2 are SGHDN and FVKESK. The CDR3 runs to 13 residues.

This chain uses TRBV5-1 with TRBJ2-3; D not certain. V lost 4 bases to trimming and J lost 0 bases, with 9 bases between them. Germline V gene data show CDR1 as SGHRS and CDR2 as YFSETQ. The CDR3 is 14 amino acids. CDR3 nucleotide sequence: TGCGCCAGCAGCCCCCCAGGCAGCACAGATACGCAGTATTTT. The encoded protein is CASSPPGSTDTQYF.

This clone was counted only a few times. The chain uses TRBV7-3 and TRBJ1-1; the match to TRBD1 covers 11 bases. The CDR3 totals 16 residues. Germline assignment: CDR1 SGHTA and CDR2 FQGTGA. The ends lost 4 bases at V and 8 bases at J; junction bases unmatched: 12. The CDR3 DNA reads TGTGCCAGCAGCTCCCCTCCTTGGACAGGGGGCCGGGAAGCTTTCTTT. Its translation is CASSSPPWTGGREAFF.

This clone has a handful of counts. The V and J genes are TRBV30 and TRBJ1-1; 9 bases map to TRBD1. V shed 5 bases, J shed 5 bases, and the junction held 0 bases outside the gene matches. The CDR3 is 11 amino acids. From germline, CDR1 is GTSNPN and CDR2 SVGIG (reference sequence). CDR3 region: CAWDRGTEAFF. The CDR3 DNA is TGTGCCTGGGACAGGGGGACTGAAGCTTTCTTT.

This chain joins TRBV28 and TRBJ2-7; D is possibly TRBD2 (6 bases). This CDR3 region has 13 residues. The germline gives CDR1 MDHEN, CDR2 SYDVKM. V was shortened by 6 bases and J by 2 bases, with 11 bases between the two germline ends. Here the CDR3 DNA reads TGTGCCAGCAGAGCTGGCGGGGCCTACGAGCAGTACTTC. It encodes CASRAGGAYEQYF.

The chain links TRBV2 to TRBJ1-1; D is unclear. The V and J ends lost 3 bases and 4 bases respectively, with 3 bases between them. The CDR3 extends over 11 amino acids. The germline V gene has CDR1 SNHLY and CDR2 FYNNEI. The CDR3 is CASSEATEAFF. In DNA, the CDR3 is TGTGCCAGCAGTGAGGCCACTGAAGCTTTCTTT.

The chain carries TRBV6-1 and TRBJ2-6; TRBD1 aligns across 10 bases. V shed 7 bases, J shed 0 bases, and the junction held 6 bases outside the gene matches. CDR1 and CDR2 (germline): MNHNS, SASEGT. The CDR3 covers 17 residues. CDR3 region: CASIDRGQYSGANVLTF. In DNA, the CDR3 is TGTGCCAGCATTGACAGGGGGCAATACTCTGGGGCCAACGTCCTGACTTTC.

This rearrangement joins TRBV18 to TRBJ2-1; D gene ambiguous. Germline V gene sequence: CDR1 KGHSH, CDR2 LQKENI. Trimming removed 0 bases from V and 0 bases from J, with 9 bases in between. The CDR3 length is 16 residues. The chain's CDR3 is CASSPPNTPSYNEQFF. The CDR3 DNA follows: TGTGCCAGCTCACCACCGAACACCCCCTCCTACAATGAGCAGTTCTTC.

This chain joins TRBV5-8 and TRBJ2-1; 15 bases align to TRBD2. V trimming: 1 base; J trimming: 9 bases; junction bases outside the gene matches: 8. Germline CDR1 is SGHTS and CDR2 is YDEGEE. This CDR3 comprises 17 residues. DNA for the CDR3: TGTGCCAGCAGCTTGAGAGGCGGACTAGCGGGAGGGGGTGAGCAGTTCTTC. Amino acids: CASSLRGGLAGGGEQFF.

The gene calls are TRBV15 and TRBJ2-3; 7 nucleotides agree with TRBD2. This CDR3 contains 14 residues. Germline loops: CDR1 LNHNV, CDR2 YYDKDF (reference sequence). Germline trimming cut 5 bases from V and 5 bases from J; bases unmatched to any gene: 7. The CDR3 nucleotides are TGTGCCACCAGCGCCGGACTAGTAATAGATACGCAGTATTTT. It codes for CATSAGLVIDTQYF.

The chain is built from TRBV28 and TRBJ2-3; TRBD2 matches at 8 bases. CDR1 is MDHEN, CDR2 SYDVKM, per germline. V lost 4 bases, J lost 0 bases, and 3 bases stayed unmatched. This CDR3 has 15 residues. Written as DNA, the CDR3 is TGTGCCAGCAGTTCAGTAGCGGGAAGCACAGATACGCAGTATTTT. This translates into CASSSVAGSTDTQYF.